This TCR beta chain is from a study of shared clonotypes between healthy human individuals (dated by TCRdb to the early 2020s). In the study overall: A few men and a couple of women, aged 18 to 49 years, made up the cohort. For each donor, three plates each were used for CD4 naive and CD4 memory, two plates were used for CD8 naive, and one plate was used for CD8 memory. To estimate repertoire size and how much clonotypes are shared between individuals, the study performed deep sequencing of blood TCR repertoires from roughly five healthy adults. Different laboratories and diverse techniques were used to prepare libraries and sequence TCR repertoires, to increase sequencing depth and limit assay-specific biases. Per donor, leukapheresis produced somewhere between about 0.9 and 10 billion PBMCs. The full study reports these points: Only blood was sampled, and tissue TCR repertoires likely differ from those in blood. Naive subsets generally had larger estimated clonotype richness than memory subsets. Even with the large sequencing depth, rarefaction of the sorted-subset datasets indicated that sequencing was incomplete. Compared with non-shared clonotypes, clonotypes shared by all four sorted-subset donors had higher generation probabilities. Sharing across a handful of donors was observed for approximately 5% of naive CD4, 3% to 3.5% of naive CD8, over 2% of memory CD4, and roughly 0.4% of memory CD8 clonotypes. Pairwise subsampling indicated that sequencing depth was expected to affect the degree of clonotype sharing among donors. Because the study included only a small number of donors, the genetic and exposure-history diversity represented was limited.

Using the deep immunoSEQ assay, TCR CDR3 regions were amplified from genomic DNA by multiplex PCR. Genomic DNA extracted from each cell subset was distributed evenly over all wells of several immunoSEQ 96-well plates, and each plate served as one replicate. For sorted subsets, each replicate PCR was loaded with 200 ng genomic DNA, equivalent to approximately 33,000 T cell genomes. Purified libraries were measured with a Qubit 3.0 fluorometer, size-checked on a Bioanalyzer 2100, and measured again with the KAPA Library Quantification kit. A separate single-read 150-cycle Illumina NextSeq 550 flow cell was used to sequence each immunoSEQ 96-well plate. As for the original processing: Because the immunoSEQ output included only junctional sequences and no quality scores, the filtering could not be the same as the filtering used for full-length reads. Sequences were annotated with PyIR, a Python wrapper for IgBLAST v1.9, using IMGT germline references to assign V/J genes and CDR3. Reads were removed for weak V/J assignments (E-value above 1e-6), missing CDR3, stop codons, out-of-frame junctions, or ambiguous translated residues. V3J clonotypes were defined as sequences sharing the same inferred V gene, J gene, and CDR3 amino acid sequence. To compute the percentage overlap between repertoires, the number of shared unique clonotypes was divided by the size of the smaller repertoire. Three approaches were used to assess repertoire richness: RTK rarefaction, the Chao1 estimator, and Recon v2.1 estimates of unobserved clonotypes. Generation probabilities for all TCRbeta clonotypes obtained by the gDNA method from several donors were computed using OLGA. This immuneACCESS table, as held by TCRdb, lists in-frame sequences with V and J called but not all clones. Of the missing ones, under half trace to an unresolved V gene in checked studies; the others have no known cause. Clonal size and the V and J genes are those of that table, whereas D and trimming came from the DNA. This sample has under 1 million clones in its table, and 96% of those were observed once. In total, the top ten clones hold less than 0.25% of the sample.

CD8 naive samples consisted of CD45RO-negative cells that were positively selected for CCR7, yielding a CD45RA+CCR7+ population without TemRA cells. Donors were healthy HIV-negative adults with no recently reported acute infections or vaccinations. Every donor was a Caucasian adult residing in Nashville, Tennessee, USA. After blood collection by leukapheresis, PBMCs were isolated using Ficoll-Histopaque density gradient centrifugation and then cryopreserved in the vapor phase of liquid nitrogen. Analytical flow cytometry was used to check the purity and quantity of every magnetically sorted T cell population. Genomic DNA was isolated from every sorted fraction and measured by UV absorbance on a Nanodrop 2000c. As for this clone: The antigen this receptor binds is unknown. Within one base of it there is no much larger clone, and no base qualities were kept.

The CDR3 runs 12 amino acids, cysteine and phenylalanine included. Of all the DNA, just the CDR3 is kept, 36 bases in frame from base 1. CDR1 and CDR2 were assigned from the germline V gene as SGHVS and FQNEAQ. The junction shows trimming of 2 bases on V and 5 bases on J, plus 5 bases between the germline ends. Recombination linked TRBV7-8 to TRBJ2-3; the D gene lacks a confident call. The sequence was collected from a man younger than 45 in good health. What was sequenced was naive CD8+ T cells sorted from blood. The sample's cell subset or site, from its label and the paper: CD45RA+CCR7+. The CDR3 has the sequence CASSLFLDTQYF. The nucleotide sequence reads as follows: TGTGCCAGCAGCTTATTCTTAGATACGCAGTATTTT.